This passage covers 29 T cell receptor beta chains from one sample sequenced in a study of blood T cell repertoires in COVID-19. Sequenced by immunoSEQ multiplex PCR; TCRdb stores in-frame clones only, minus some. The sample holds around 250,000 clones, nearly 90% seen once. The specimen sequenced was peripheral blood. The receptors derive from a woman aged 60-70 years with COVID-19, enrolled during active disease.

The V call is TRBV6-5, the J call TRBJ2-7; a weak D match, TRBD2 (6 bases). Germline-derived CDR1 and CDR2 are MNHEY and SVGAGI. The ends were cut back, 2 bases at V and 3 bases at J, with 8 bases in the middle. The CDR3 runs 13 residues. The CDR3 coding sequence is TGTGCCAGCAGTTACCGGAGGGGCTACGAGCAGTACTTC. It codes for CASSYRRGYEQYF.

The chain joins TRBV6-5 to TRBJ1-1; 7 bases line up with TRBD1. Germline V gene data show CDR1 as MNHEY and CDR2 as SVGAGI. V shed 5 bases, J shed 5 bases, and the junction held 2 bases outside the gene matches. The CDR3 runs 12 residues. The CDR3 loop reads CASSRGLTEAFF. CDR3 nucleotide sequence: TGTGCCAGCAGTAGGGGGCTAACTGAAGCTTTCTTT.

The chain has TRBV6-6 and TRBJ2-2; 7 positions match TRBD1. J was trimmed by 5 bases and V by 4 bases; bases with no gene match: 7. The CDR3 covers 15 residues. The germline CDR1 and CDR2 sequences are MNHNY and SVGAGI (reference sequence). DNA for the CDR3: TGTGCCAGCAGTTCAAGGACAGGTTTTACCGGGGAGCTGTTTTTT. Residues: CASSSRTGFTGELFF.

This clone was seen only once. The chain combines TRBV4-2 with TRBJ2-3; TRBD2 matches at 8 bases. V lost 4 bases to trimming and J lost 1 base; unmatched junction nucleotides: 1. The CDR3 runs 14 residues. The V gene's germline CDR1 is LGHNA and CDR2 YNFKEQ. The chain's CDR3 is CASSPSGRTDTQYF. For the CDR3, the DNA is TGTGCCAGCAGCCCTAGCGGGCGCACAGATACGCAGTATTTT.

V and J are TRBV5-6 and TRBJ2-3; 8 positions agree with TRBD2. CDR3 size: 14 residues. Germline V gives CDR1 SGHDT, CDR2 YYEEEE. With 1 base clipped from V and 4 bases from J, the junction kept 2 bases outside the gene matches. The CDR3 region is CASSLRLASDTQYF. CDR3 sequence (DNA): TGTGCCAGCAGCTTGCGACTAGCGTCAGATACGCAGTATTTT.

V is TRBV11-1 and J is TRBJ2-1; TRBD1 agrees at 9 bases. Trimming at V came to 2 bases and at J to 12 bases, leaving 8 bases not matched to a gene. CDR3 length: 14 residues. In germline, CDR1 is SGHAT, CDR2 FQDESV (reference sequence). CDR3 sequence reads: CASSLRDRESLQFF. In DNA, the CDR3 is TGTGCCAGCAGCTTAAGGGACAGGGAGTCCTTGCAGTTCTTC.

The J gene is TRBJ2-1, the V gene TRBV9, with D possibly matching TRBD2 (5 bases). V lost 5 bases to trimming and J lost 0 bases, with 12 bases between them. This CDR3 spans 15 amino acids. Germline V gene data show CDR1 as SGDLS and CDR2 as YYNGEE. The CDR3 spells CASRHGESSYNEQFF. The CDR3 DNA reads as TGTGCCAGCAGGCACGGGGAAAGCTCCTACAATGAGCAGTTCTTC.

This clone is a singleton in its sample. The CDR3 protein is CASSVTGDSPGELFF. The CDR3 DNA reads TGTGCCAGCAGCGTGACAGGGGATAGTCCCGGGGAGCTGTTTTTT. The chain combines TRBV9 with TRBJ2-2; 8 positions agree with TRBD1. The CDR3 sequence is 15 residues long. J was trimmed by 6 bases and V by 2 bases; bases with no gene match: 6. Germline values: CDR1 SGDLS, CDR2 YYNGEE.

Here the CDR3 reads CSVLKMPASGYGYTF. CDR3 sequence (DNA): TGCAGCGTGCTAAAGATGCCCGCTTCAGGCTATGGCTACACCTTC. This chain uses TRBV29-1 with TRBJ1-2; D not resolved. This CDR3 has 15 residues. Looked up from germline, CDR1 is SQVTM and CDR2 is ANQGSEA. Trimming removed 6 bases at V and 4 bases at J, with 21 bases between.

J is TRBJ1-5 and V is TRBV28; tentative D call: TRBD1 (5 bases). CDR1 is MDHEN and CDR2 is SYDVKM in the germline V gene. The CDR3 is 14 amino acids. Between the trimmed V and J ends, which lost 2 bases and 3 bases, there was a span of 8 bases. CDR3 sequence reads: CASSLNRYNQPQHF. CDR3 bases: TGTGCCAGCAGTTTAAACAGGTACAATCAGCCCCAGCATTTT.

The genes are TRBV29-1 and TRBJ2-1; 7 positions match TRBD2. Per germline, CDR1 SQVTM and CDR2 ANQGSEA. This CDR3 spans 15 amino acids. Trimming at V came to 1 base and at J to 8 bases, leaving 11 bases not matched to a gene. The CDR3 loop reads CSVEAHGEGRDEQFF. Here the CDR3 DNA reads TGCAGCGTTGAAGCACACGGGGAGGGACGGGATGAGCAGTTCTTC.

The CDR3 sequence is CASSQDPAGGRSYNEQFF. CDR3 nucleotide sequence: TGCGCCAGCAGCCAAGATCCAGCGGGGGGTCGCTCCTACAATGAGCAGTTCTTC. The chain carries TRBV4-1 and TRBJ2-1, with 9 bases that match TRBD2. The CDR3 extends over 18 amino acids. Germline V gives CDR1 MGHRA, CDR2 YSYEKL. The V gene end was trimmed by 0 bases and the J gene end by 0 bases; junction bases not matched to a gene: 6.

The chain has TRBV18 and TRBJ1-5; TRBD1 aligns across 9 bases. The CDR3 has 15 residues. Germline assignment: CDR1 KGHSH and CDR2 LQKENI. Germline trimming cut 6 bases from V and 5 bases from J; bases unmatched to any gene: 8. CDR3 sequence reads: CASSSPGQGDQPQHF. DNA for the CDR3: TGTGCCAGCTCGTCACCGGGACAGGGAGATCAGCCCCAGCATTTT.

This clone was counted only a few times. CDR3 in amino acids: CASSFGQGPARGGAFF. The CDR3 nucleotides read TGTGCCAGTAGTTTCGGGCAGGGTCCGGCGCGGGGTGGAGCTTTCTTT. J is TRBJ1-1 and V is TRBV19, with D perhaps matching TRBD1 (5 bases). The CDR3 covers 16 residues. CDR1 LNHDA and CDR2 SQIVND come from the germline V gene (reference sequence). V was cut by 5 bases and J by 10 bases, with 26 bases left in between.

The chain has TRBV25-1 and TRBJ1-6; D unresolved. Deletions cut 1 base from V and 10 bases from J, with 11 bases between. CDR3 length: 14 residues. The germline V gene has CDR1 MGHDK and CDR2 SYGVNS. The CDR3 sequence: CASSEFGGRSPLHF. CDR3 nucleotides: TGTGCCAGCAGTGAATTTGGTGGCCGCTCACCCCTCCACTTT.

V usage is TRBV6-2 or TRBV6-3 and J usage is TRBJ2-7; 8 bases align to TRBD2. V was clipped by 0 bases and J by 4 bases; unmatched bases: 8. Germline values: CDR1 MNHEY, CDR2 SVGEGT. The CDR3 covers 16 residues. The CDR3 protein is CASSYSTRGARYEQYF. DNA for the CDR3: TGTGCCAGCAGTTACTCGACGCGGGGGGCCAGATACGAGCAGTACTTC.

The chain uses TRBV7-9 and TRBJ1-5, with D perhaps TRBD1 (6 bases). CDR1 is SEHNR, CDR2 FQNEAQ, per germline (reference sequence). This CDR3 contains 14 residues. V was trimmed by 5 bases and J by 6 bases, leaving 14 bases between them. CDR3 region: CASSHAGEGQPQHF. CDR3 in DNA: TGTGCCAGCAGCCACGCAGGGGAGGGTCAGCCCCAGCATTTT.

The chain's CDR3 is CASSLGQLGTDTQYF. For the CDR3, the DNA is TGCGCCAGCAGCTTGGGACAACTAGGCACAGATACGCAGTATTTT. The chain recombines TRBV5-1 with TRBJ2-3, with a possible D match to TRBD2 (5 bases). The CDR3 covers 15 residues. Germline V CDR1 and CDR2: SGHRS, YFSETQ. The germline V and J ends were trimmed by 0 bases and 1 base, with 9 bases remaining between them.

This chain links TRBV4-2 with TRBJ1-1; D is unresolved. Trimming cost V 0 bases and J 1 base, with 6 bases left between them. Germline V gives CDR1 LGHNA, CDR2 YNFKEQ. This CDR3 spans 14 amino acids. CDR3 loop: CASSQDLRNTEAFF. The DNA of the CDR3 is TGTGCCAGCAGCCAAGATCTCAGGAACACTGAAGCTTTCTTT.

The chain combines TRBV7-2 with TRBJ2-1; TRBD2 matches 13 bases. The germline gives CDR1 SGHTA, CDR2 FQGNSA. J was trimmed by 10 bases and V by 5 bases; bases with no gene match: 11. This CDR3 has 16 amino acids. The CDR3 loop reads CASSPRRAGLAGEQFF. DNA for the CDR3: TGTGCCAGCAGCCCGAGGAGGGCGGGACTAGCGGGGGAGCAGTTCTTC. Using reference TRBV7-2 and TRBJ2-1 for the parts outside the CDR3, the full variable domain is GAGVSQSPSNKVTEKGKDVELRCDPISGHTALYWYRQSLGQGLEFLIYFQGNSAPDKSGLPSDRFSAERTGGSVSTLTIQRTQQEDSAVYLCASSPRRAGLAGEQFFGPGTRLTVL.

The V call is TRBV7-3, the J call TRBJ2-3; 10 nucleotides match TRBD2. V gave up 5 bases and J gave up 5 bases; unmatched junction bases: 13. CDR1 is SGHTA, CDR2 FQGTGA, per germline. The CDR3 covers 17 residues. CDR3 protein: CASSQTGSGGAGDTQYF. DNA of the CDR3: TGTGCCAGCAGCCAGACCGGGAGCGGGGGGGCGGGAGATACGCAGTATTTT. Full variable domain (rest looked up from reference TRBV7-3 and TRBJ2-3): GAGVSQTPSNKVTEKGKYVELRCDPISGHTALYWYRQSLGQGPEFLIYFQGTGAADDSGLPNDRFFAVRPEGSVSTLKIQRTERGDSAVYLCASSQTGSGGAGDTQYFGPGTRLTVL.

V and J are TRBV6-2 or TRBV6-3 and TRBJ2-1; D is unclear. V lost 3 bases to trimming and J lost 9 bases, with 12 bases between them. The CDR3 consists of 13 residues. Per the germline V gene, CDR1 is MNHEY and CDR2 is SVGEGT. CDR3 nucleotide sequence: TGTGCCAGCAGTTATCATGGGCTCGCTGAGCAGTTCTTC. As protein: CASSYHGLAEQFF.

This chain links TRBV19 with TRBJ1-2; TRBD1 agrees at 8 bases. The CDR3 runs 15 residues. Losses at the gene ends were 0 bases for V and 8 bases for J; bases not matched to a gene: 8. The germline CDR1 and CDR2 sequences are LNHDA and SQIVND (reference sequence). The CDR3 region has the DNA TGTGCCAGTAGTATAGAGGGGAGACAGGGGCCAGGCTACACCTTC. Its protein is CASSIEGRQGPGYTF.

V usage is TRBV6-1 and J usage is TRBJ1-1, with 7 bases identical to TRBD1. CDR1 is MNHNS and CDR2 is SASEGT in the germline V gene. V lost 4 bases, J lost 4 bases, and 12 bases stayed unmatched. The CDR3 consists of 16 residues. The CDR3 spells CASSGRGNSLGTEAFF. CDR3 sequence (DNA): TGTGCCAGCAGTGGCAGGGGGAATAGTTTAGGCACTGAAGCTTTCTTT.

J is TRBJ1-2 and V is TRBV7-2; the D is unclear. Trimming stripped 7 bases from V and 8 bases from J, with 17 bases between. The CDR3 loop spans 13 amino acids. Germline assignment: CDR1 SGHTA and CDR2 FQGNSA. CDR3 DNA sequence: TGTGCCAGCACCAGAACCCGGGGAGGAGGCTACACCTTC. Translating gives CASTRTRGGGYTF.

The chain links TRBV6-2 or TRBV6-3 to TRBJ2-5, with D possibly matching TRBD2 (6 bases). Trimming stripped 4 bases from V and 2 bases from J, with 17 bases between. CDR1 is MNHEY and CDR2 is SVGEGT in the germline V gene. The CDR3 runs 16 residues. The CDR3: CASSSPLRRGQETQYF. The CDR3 nucleotides read TGTGCCAGCAGTTCTCCTTTAAGGCGGGGTCAAGAGACCCAGTACTTC.

The CDR3 region is CSVVEGRNEGYGYTF. CDR3 sequence (DNA): TGCAGCGTTGTGGAGGGAAGGAATGAAGGCTATGGCTACACCTTC. The V gene is TRBV29-1, the J gene TRBJ1-2; D remains unclear. With 4 bases removed from V and 4 bases from J, the gap between germline ends came to 19 bases. CDR1 and CDR2 (germline): SQVTM, ANQGSEA. This CDR3 comprises 15 residues. Using reference TRBV29-1 and TRBJ1-2 for the parts outside the CDR3, the full variable domain is SAVISQKPSRDICQRGTSLTIQCQVDSQVTMMFWYRQQPGQSLTLIATANQGSEATYESGFVIDKFPISRPNLTFSTLTVSNMSPEDSSIYLCSVVEGRNEGYGYTFGSGTRLTVV.

The chain uses TRBV19 and TRBJ1-5; D is possibly TRBD1 (5 bases). The CDR3 runs to 17 residues. Trimming removed 5 bases from V and 0 bases from J, with 17 bases in between. Germline V gene lookup returns CDR1 LNHDA and CDR2 SQIVND (reference sequence). CDR3 bases: TGTGCCAGTAGTTCCTGGGGGGACCCATCTAGCAATCAGCCCCAGCATTTT. Translation: CASSSWGDPSSNQPQHF.

The rearrangement uses TRBV3-1 (or the pseudogene TRBV3-2) and TRBJ2-3; 7 bases match TRBD1. The CDR3 sequence is 17 residues long. The trim removed 0 bases at V and 0 bases at J, leaving 6 bases unmatched. Looked up from germline, CDR1 is LGHDT and CDR2 is YNNKEL (reference sequence). The DNA for the CDR3 is TGTGCCAGCAGCCAAGATCGGGGACAGCCTAGCACAGATACGCAGTATTTT. The encoded protein is CASSQDRGQPSTDTQYF.